This entry lists 9 T cell receptor beta chains sequenced from one sample in a study of blood T cell repertoires in COVID-19. TCRdb's copy holds only in-frame clones and misses some; the assay was immunoSEQ multiplex PCR. The sample carries a few hundred thousand clones, approximately 91% recorded once. Sequenced: peripheral blood. The receptors were gathered from a woman aged 40 to 50 who had recovered from COVID-19.

The chain uses TRBV10-3 and TRBJ2-1; 12 bases match TRBD2. The CDR3 length is 17 residues. From germline, CDR1 is ENHRY and CDR2 SYGVKD. V lost 0 bases, J lost 5 bases, and 5 bases stayed unmatched. The CDR3 is CAISESTSGGLDNEQFF. CDR3 in DNA: TGTGCCATCAGTGAGTCCACTAGCGGGGGGCTCGACAATGAGCAGTTCTTC.

This chain links TRBV11-2 with TRBJ2-7; 7 bases fit TRBD1. Losses at the gene ends were 5 bases for V and 4 bases for J; bases not matched to a gene: 8. This CDR3 region has 14 residues. Germline CDR1 is SGHAT and CDR2 is FQNNGV. The DNA of the CDR3 is TGTGCCAGCAGCCTGGACAGGAGCCTATACGAGCAGTACTTC. As protein: CASSLDRSLYEQYF.

The chain combines TRBV11-2 with TRBJ2-5, with 9 bases aligning to TRBD1. J was trimmed by 1 base and V by 4 bases; bases with no gene match: 4. The germline CDR1 and CDR2 sequences are SGHAT and FQNNGV. CDR3 length: 15 amino acids. DNA for the CDR3: TGTGCCAGCAGCTGGCCGACAGGGGGCCAAGAGACCCAGTACTTC. Translation gives CASSWPTGGQETQYF.

This clone was detected only a few times. The chain has TRBV2 and TRBJ1-6; D is perhaps TRBD1 (6 bases). The CDR3 spans 15 residues. V was trimmed by 7 bases and J by 5 bases, leaving 15 bases between them. Germline CDR1 SNHLY, CDR2 FYNNEI. The CDR3 here is CASTFEAGDNSPLHF. The CDR3 DNA sequence: TGTGCCAGCACATTCGAGGCAGGGGATAATTCACCCCTCCACTTT.

This chain joins TRBV11-1 and TRBJ2-3, with a possible D match to TRBD1 (5 bases). The germline V and J ends were trimmed by 3 bases and 2 bases, with 12 bases remaining between them. Germline values: CDR1 SGHAT, CDR2 FQDESV (reference sequence). This CDR3 comprises 15 residues. CDR3: CASSFEAGPTDTQYF. CDR3 DNA: TGTGCCAGCAGCTTTGAGGCAGGGCCCACAGATACGCAGTATTTT.

This sequence joins TRBV7-2 and TRBJ1-5; tentatively, D is TRBD1 (5 bases). The CDR3 consists of 13 residues. Trimming removed 4 bases from V and 7 bases from J, with 11 bases in between. The germline CDR1 and CDR2 sequences are SGHTA and FQGNSA. CDR3 in amino acids: CASSWGQTQPQHF. In DNA form, the CDR3 reads TGTGCCAGCAGCTGGGGCCAGACGCAGCCCCAGCATTTT. Together with reference TRBV7-2 and TRBJ1-5, the CDR3 gives the full variable domain: GAGVSQSPSNKVTEKGKDVELRCDPISGHTALYWYRQSLGQGLEFLIYFQGNSAPDKSGLPSDRFSAERTGGSVSTLTIQRTQQEDSAVYLCASSWGQTQPQHFGDGTRLSIL.

This sequence joins TRBV6-6 and TRBJ2-3; unclear D gene. Germline-derived CDR1 and CDR2 are MNHNY and SVGAGI (reference sequence). The V end lost 1 base, the J end lost 5 bases, and 7 bases lay between the germline ends. The CDR3 spans 13 residues. CDR3: CASSYLVGDTQYF. CDR3 sequence (DNA): TGTGCCAGCAGTTACTTAGTCGGAGATACGCAGTATTTT.

The chain uses TRBV18 and TRBJ1-3, with D tentatively TRBD1 (5 bases). CDR1 and CDR2 (germline): KGHSH, LQKENI. The V gene lost 0 bases and the J gene lost 2 bases, with 11 bases spanning the gap. The CDR3 has 16 residues. The CDR3 here is CASSPPYGAAGNTIYF. DNA for the CDR3: TGTGCCAGCTCACCACCCTATGGGGCGGCTGGAAACACCATATATTTT.

The rearrangement uses TRBV4-1 and TRBJ2-3; TRBD2 agrees at 7 bases. V shed 2 bases, J shed 1 base, and the junction held 9 bases outside the gene matches. This CDR3 has 17 amino acids. Germline loops: CDR1 MGHRA, CDR2 YSYEKL. The CDR3 here is CASSQLEGTSGTDTQYF. The CDR3 region has the DNA TGCGCCAGCAGCCAACTCGAGGGAACTAGCGGCACAGATACGCAGTATTTT.